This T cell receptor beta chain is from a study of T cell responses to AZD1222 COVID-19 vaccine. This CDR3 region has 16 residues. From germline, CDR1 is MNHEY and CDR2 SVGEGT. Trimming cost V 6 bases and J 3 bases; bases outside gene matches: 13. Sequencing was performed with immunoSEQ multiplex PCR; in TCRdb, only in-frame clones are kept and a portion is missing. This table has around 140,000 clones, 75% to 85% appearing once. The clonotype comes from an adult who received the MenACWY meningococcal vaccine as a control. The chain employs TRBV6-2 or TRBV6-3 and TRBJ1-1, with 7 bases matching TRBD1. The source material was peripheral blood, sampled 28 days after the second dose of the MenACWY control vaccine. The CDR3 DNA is TGTGCCAGCAGCAAACCGAGCCAGGGGGTAGACACTGAAGCTTTCTTT. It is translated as CASSKPSQGVDTEAFF.